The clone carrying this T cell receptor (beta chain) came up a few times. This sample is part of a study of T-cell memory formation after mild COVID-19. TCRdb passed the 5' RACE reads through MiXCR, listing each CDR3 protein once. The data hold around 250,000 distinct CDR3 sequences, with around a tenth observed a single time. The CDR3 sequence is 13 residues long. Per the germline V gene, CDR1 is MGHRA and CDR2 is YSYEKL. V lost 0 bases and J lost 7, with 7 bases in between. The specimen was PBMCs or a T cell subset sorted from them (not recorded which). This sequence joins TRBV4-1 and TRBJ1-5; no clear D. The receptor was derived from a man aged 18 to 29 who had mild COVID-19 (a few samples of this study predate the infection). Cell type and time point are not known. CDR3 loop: CASSQDWGQPQHF. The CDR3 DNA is TGCGCCAGCAGCCAAGATTGGGGACAGCCCCAGCATTTT.